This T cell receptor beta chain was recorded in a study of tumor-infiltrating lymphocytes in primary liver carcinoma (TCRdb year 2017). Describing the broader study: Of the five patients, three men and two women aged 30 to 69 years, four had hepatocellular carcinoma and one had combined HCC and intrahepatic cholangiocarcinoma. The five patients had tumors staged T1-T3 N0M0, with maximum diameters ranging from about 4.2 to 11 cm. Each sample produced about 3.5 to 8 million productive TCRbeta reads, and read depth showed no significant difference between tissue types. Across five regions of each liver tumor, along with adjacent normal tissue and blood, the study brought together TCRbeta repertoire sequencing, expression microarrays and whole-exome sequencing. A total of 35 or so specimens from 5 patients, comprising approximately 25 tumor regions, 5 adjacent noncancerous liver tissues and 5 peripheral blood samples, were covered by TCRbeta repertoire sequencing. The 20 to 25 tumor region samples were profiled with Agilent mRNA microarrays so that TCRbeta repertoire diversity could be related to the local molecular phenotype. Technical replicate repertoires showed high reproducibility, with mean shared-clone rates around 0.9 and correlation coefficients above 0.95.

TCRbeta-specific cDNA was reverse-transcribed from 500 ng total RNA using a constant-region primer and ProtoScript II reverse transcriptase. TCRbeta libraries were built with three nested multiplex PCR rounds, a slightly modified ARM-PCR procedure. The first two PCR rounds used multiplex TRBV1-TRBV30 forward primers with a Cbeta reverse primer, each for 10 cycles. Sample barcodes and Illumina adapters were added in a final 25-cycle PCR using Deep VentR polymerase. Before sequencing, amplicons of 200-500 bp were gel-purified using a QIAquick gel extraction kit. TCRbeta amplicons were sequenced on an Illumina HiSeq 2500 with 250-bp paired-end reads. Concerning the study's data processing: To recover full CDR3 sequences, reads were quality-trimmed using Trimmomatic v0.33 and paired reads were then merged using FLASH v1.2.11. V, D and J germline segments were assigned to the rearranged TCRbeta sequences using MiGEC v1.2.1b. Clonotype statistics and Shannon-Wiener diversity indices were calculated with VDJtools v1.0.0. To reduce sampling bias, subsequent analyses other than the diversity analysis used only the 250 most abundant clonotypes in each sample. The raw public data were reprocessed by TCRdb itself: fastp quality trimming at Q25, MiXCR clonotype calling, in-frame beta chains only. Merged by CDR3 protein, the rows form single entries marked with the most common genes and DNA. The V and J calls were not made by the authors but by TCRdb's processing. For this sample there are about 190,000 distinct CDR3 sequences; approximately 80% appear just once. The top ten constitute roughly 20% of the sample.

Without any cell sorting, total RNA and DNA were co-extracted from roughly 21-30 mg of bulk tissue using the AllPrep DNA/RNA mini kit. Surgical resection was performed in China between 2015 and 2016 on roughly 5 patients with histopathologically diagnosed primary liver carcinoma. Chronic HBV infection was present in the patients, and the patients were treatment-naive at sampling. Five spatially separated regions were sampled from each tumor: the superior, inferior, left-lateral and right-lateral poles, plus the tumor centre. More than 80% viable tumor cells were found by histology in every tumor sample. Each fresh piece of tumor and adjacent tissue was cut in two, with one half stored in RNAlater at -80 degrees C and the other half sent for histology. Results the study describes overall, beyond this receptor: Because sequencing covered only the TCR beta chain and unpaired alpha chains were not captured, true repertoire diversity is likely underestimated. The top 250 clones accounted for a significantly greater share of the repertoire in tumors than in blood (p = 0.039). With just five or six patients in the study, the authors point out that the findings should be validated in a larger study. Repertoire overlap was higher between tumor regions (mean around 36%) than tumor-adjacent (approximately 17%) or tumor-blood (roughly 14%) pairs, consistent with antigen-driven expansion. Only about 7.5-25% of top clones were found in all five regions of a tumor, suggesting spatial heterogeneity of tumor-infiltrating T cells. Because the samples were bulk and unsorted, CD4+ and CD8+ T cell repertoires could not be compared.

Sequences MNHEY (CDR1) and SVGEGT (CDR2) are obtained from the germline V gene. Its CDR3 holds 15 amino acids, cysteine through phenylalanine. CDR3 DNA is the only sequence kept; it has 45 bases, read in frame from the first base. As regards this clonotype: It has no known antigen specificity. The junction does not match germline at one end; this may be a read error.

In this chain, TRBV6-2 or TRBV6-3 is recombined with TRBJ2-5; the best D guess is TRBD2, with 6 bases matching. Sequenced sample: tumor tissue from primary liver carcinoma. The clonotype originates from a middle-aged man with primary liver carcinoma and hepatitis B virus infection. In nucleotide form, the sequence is TGTGCCAGCAGCCCCCTGCTAGCGTGCGGAGAGATCCAGTACTTC. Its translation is CASSPLLACGEIQYF.